The 9 T cell receptor beta chains below come from one sample, sequenced in a study of CD8+ T cells in alopecia areata. Noted treatment: oral pan-JAK inhibitor, 5-10 mg twice daily. The authors extracted RNA and reverse transcribed it into cDNA as the sequencing template. Libraries were prepared by immunoSEQ multiplex PCR; TCRdb keeps only in-frame clonotypes and omits some of them. Among 200,000 to 250,000 clones listed, over 60% were seen once. The sample here was CD4+ T cells sorted from blood, taken at approximately week 44, from a patient treated with tofacitinib. These receptors came from a human donor with alopecia areata.

This clone came up many times. The CDR3 sequence is CASTTGDWRTDTQYF. The CDR3 DNA is TGTGCCAGCACCACCGGAGACTGGCGCACAGATACGCAGTATTTT. The chain recombines TRBV7-2 with TRBJ2-3; D is unclear. V was clipped by 7 bases and J by 1 base, with 15 bases between them. CDR3 size: 15 residues. Germline CDR1 SGHTA, CDR2 FQGNSA. The full variable domain, its missing parts supplied by reference TRBV7-2 and TRBJ2-3, is GAGVSQSPSNKVTEKGKDVELRCDPISGHTALYWYRQSLGQGLEFLIYFQGNSAPDKSGLPSDRFSAERTGGSVSTLTIQRTQQEDSAVYLCASTTGDWRTDTQYFGPGTRLTVL.

This clone was observed a few times. V usage is TRBV6-6 and J usage is TRBJ1-6, with no clear D. V lost 0 bases, J lost 14 bases, and 5 bases lay in between. The CDR3 loop spans 11 amino acids. Germline V lookup: CDR1 MNHNY, CDR2 SVGAGI (reference sequence). DNA of the CDR3: TGTGCCAGCAGTTACTCCAGTTCCCTCCACTTT. Translated: CASSYSSSLHF.

The V and J genes are TRBV7-2 and TRBJ1-2; D gene ambiguous. The ends were cut back, 4 bases at V and 0 bases at J, with 6 bases in the middle. CDR3 length: 13 residues. The germline CDR1 and CDR2 sequences are SGHTA and FQGNSA. The CDR3 DNA reads TGTGCCAGCAGCTCCGGGTCTAACTATGGCTACACCTTC. Its protein product is CASSSGSNYGYTF.

The CDR3 DNA sequence: TGCGCCAGCAGCTTGGACCACGGGGACGGGGAGCTGTTTTTT. This sequence encodes CASSLDHGDGELFF. The chain combines TRBV5-1 with TRBJ2-2, with a possible D match to TRBD2 (5 bases). This CDR3 comprises 14 residues. Per germline, CDR1 SGHRS and CDR2 YFSETQ. V dropped 0 bases and J dropped 7 bases, with 10 bases sitting between them. Full variable domain (outside the CDR3, taken from reference TRBV5-1 and TRBJ2-2): KAGVTQTPRYLIKTRGQQVTLSCSPISGHRSVSWYQQTPGQGLQFLFEYFSETQRNKGNFPGRFSGRQFSNSRSEMNVSTLELGDSALYLCASSLDHGDGELFFGEGSRLTVL.

This clone was recorded only once. The chain combines TRBV7-2 with TRBJ1-1, with D possibly matching TRBD1 (5 bases). Per germline, CDR1 SGHTA and CDR2 FQGNSA. V lost 7 bases, J lost 1 base, and 10 bases lay in between. This CDR3 has 13 amino acids. CDR3 bases: TGTGCCAGCACCGGGGGGAGGAACACTGAAGCTTTCTTT. It is translated as CASTGGRNTEAFF.

This rearrangement joins TRBV6-1 to TRBJ2-5; tentative D call: TRBD2 (6 bases). Between the trimmed V and J ends, which lost 2 bases and 3 bases, there was a span of 7 bases. The germline V gene has CDR1 MNHNS and CDR2 SASEGT. This CDR3 spans 13 amino acids. The CDR3, as DNA: TGTGCCAGCAGTGAACCGGGGGAAGAGACCCAGTACTTC. This gives the protein CASSEPGEETQYF.

The V and J genes are TRBV7-3 and TRBJ2-1, with no clear D. V lost 7 bases and J 5 bases, leaving 21 bases between the germline ends. The CDR3 length is 16 residues. Germline V lookup: CDR1 SGHTA, CDR2 FQGTGA. The chain's CDR3 is CASINRASLQNNEQFF. The CDR3 nucleotides are TGTGCCAGCATTAATAGGGCTAGTCTCCAAAACAATGAGCAGTTCTTC.

This clone was seen a few times. The V gene is TRBV28, the J gene TRBJ2-7, with 8 bases aligning to TRBD2. Germline CDR1 MDHEN, CDR2 SYDVKM. CDR3 size: 11 residues. The CDR3 coding sequence is TGTGCGAGCGGGGGCACCTACGAGCAGTACTTC. It codes for CASGGTYEQYF.

V is TRBV10-3 and J is TRBJ1-2, with TRBD1 matching 9 bases. Trimming took 8 bases from V and 7 from J; bases not matched to a gene: 2. The V gene's germline CDR1 is ENHRY and CDR2 SYGVKD. This CDR3 is 11 amino acids long. CDR3 amino acids: CAIGTGSGYTF. The DNA of the CDR3 is TGTGCCATCGGGACAGGGAGTGGCTACACCTTC.